The 13 T cell receptor beta chains reported below all come from one sample, sequenced in a study of shared clonotypes between healthy human individuals. Using immunoSEQ multiplex PCR, the repertoire was profiled, and TCRdb retains in-frame clones only, with some absent. The sample consists of 600,000 to 750,000 clones, around 90% of them appearing once. Sequencing was performed on memory CD8+ T cells from PBMCs. As for subset: CD45RO+ cells pooled with CCR7-negative TemRA cells. These receptor sequences come from a man younger than 30 in good health. Some clones in this sample may be carry-over from other donors' samples.

The V gene is TRBV5-5, the J gene TRBJ2-7, with 9 bases fitting TRBD1. Trimming at V came to 4 bases and at J to 5 bases, leaving 7 bases not matched to a gene. The CDR3 extends over 14 amino acids. Looked up from germline, CDR1 is SGHKS and CDR2 is YYEKEE (reference sequence). For the CDR3, the DNA is TGTGCCAGCAGCGGCGGGACAGGGTGGCACGAGCAGTACTTC. Its translation: CASSGGTGWHEQYF.

The CDR3: CASSFFLYEQYF. The DNA for the CDR3 is TGTGCCAGCAGCTTCTTTTTGTACGAGCAGTACTTC. This chain links TRBV7-2 with TRBJ2-7; D remains unclear. Germline values: CDR1 SGHTA, CDR2 FQGNSA. Trimming shortened V by 3 bases and J by 4 bases, and 7 bases separated the two germline ends. The CDR3 contains 12 residues.

J is TRBJ2-2 and V is TRBV9; 7 bases are a match to TRBD2. Germline-derived CDR1 and CDR2 are SGDLS and YYNGEE. After removal of 3 bases from V and 6 bases from J, the junction contained 8 bases not matched to a gene. The CDR3 has 15 residues. The CDR3: CASSASGATPGELFF. CDR3 bases: TGTGCCAGCAGCGCCAGCGGGGCTACTCCCGGGGAGCTGTTTTTT. Filled out from reference TRBV9 and TRBJ2-2, the complete variable domain reads DSGVTQTPKHLITATGQRVTLRCSPRSGDLSVYWYQQSLDQGLQFLIQYYNGEERAKGNILERFSAQQFPDLHSELNLSSLELGDSALYFCASSASGATPGELFFGEGSRLTVL.

The V call is TRBV7-3, the J call TRBJ1-4; D ambiguous. This CDR3 has 13 amino acids. CDR1 and CDR2 (germline): SGHTA, FQGTGA. V lost 1 base, J lost 7 bases, and 7 bases lay in between. This CDR3 reads CASSLRRSEKLFF. The CDR3 nucleotides read TGTGCCAGCAGCTTAAGGAGGAGTGAAAAACTGTTTTTT.

The genes are TRBV25-1 and TRBJ1-5; 7 nucleotides match TRBD1. Per germline, CDR1 MGHDK and CDR2 SYGVNS. The CDR3 extends over 15 amino acids. The J segment lost 0 bases and the V segment lost 3 bases, leaving 2 bases of the junction unmatched. DNA for the CDR3: TGTGCCAGCAGTGACGGGACAGATAGCAATCAGCCCCAGCATTTT. This gives the protein CASSDGTDSNQPQHF.

This chain joins TRBV7-6 and TRBJ2-2; 9 positions agree with TRBD2. This CDR3 is built from 15 residues. The junction had 7 bases not matched to a gene; V was cut back by 5 bases and J by 6 bases. Germline V gene sequence: CDR1 SGHVS, CDR2 FNYEAQ. The CDR3 coding sequence is TGTGCCAGCAGCCTCGGGACTAGCCCGGCCGGGGAGCTGTTTTTT. It codes for CASSLGTSPAGELFF. The whole variable domain, filled in from reference TRBV7-6 and TRBJ2-2, reads GAGVSQSPRYKVTKRGQDVALRCDPISGHVSLYWYRQALGQGPEFLTYFNYEAQQDKSGLPNDRFSAERPEGSISTLTIQRTEQRDSAMYRCASSLGTSPAGELFFGEGSRLTVL.

The chain combines TRBV4-1 with TRBJ1-2; D gene uncertain. CDR1 and CDR2 (germline): MGHRA, YSYEKL. The CDR3 spans 12 residues. The V end lost 5 bases, the J end lost 8 bases, and 12 bases lay between the germline ends. The CDR3 is CASSARGAGYTF. The CDR3, as DNA: TGCGCCAGCAGCGCCCGAGGTGCCGGCTACACCTTC.

About this clone: Germline and junction disagree at one end, which may indicate a read error. This sequence joins TRBV28 and TRBJ2-1, with D tentatively TRBD1 or TRBD2 (6 bases each). The germline gives CDR1 MDHEN, CDR2 SYDVKM. CDR3 length: 11 amino acids. This CDR3 is CASSLEGGWVF. The CDR3 nucleotides are TGTGCCAGCAGTTTAGAGGGGGGCTGGGTCTTC.

The rearrangement uses TRBV5-4 and TRBJ2-7; D is unresolved. Germline V lookup: CDR1 SGHNT, CDR2 YYREEE (reference sequence). The CDR3 covers 14 residues. V shed 4 bases and J shed 2 bases, with 13 bases lying between them. The CDR3 protein is CASSLPDLTYEQYF. The CDR3 coding sequence is TGTGCCAGCAGCCTCCCGGACCTTACCTACGAGCAGTACTTC.

V usage is TRBV14 and J usage is TRBJ2-7, with 8 bases matching TRBD1. This CDR3 has 13 residues. Germline V lookup: CDR1 SGHDN, CDR2 FVKESK. The ends lost 3 bases at V and 6 bases at J; junction bases unmatched: 4. CDR3: CASSHNRGSEQYF. In nucleotides, the CDR3 is TGTGCCAGCAGCCACAACAGGGGGAGCGAGCAGTACTTC.

V gene TRBV28 combines with J gene TRBJ2-7; D ambiguous. CDR1 and CDR2 (germline): MDHEN, SYDVKM. Trimming left V 6 bases short and J 3 bases short, with 9 bases between. There are 12 residues in the CDR3. The CDR3 is CASRRPSYEQYF. CDR3 nucleotide sequence: TGTGCCAGCAGACGACCTAGCTACGAGCAGTACTTC. The variable domain in full, with the rest retrieved from reference TRBV28 and TRBJ2-7, is DVKVTQSSRYLVKRTGEKVFLECVQDMDHENMFWYRQDPGLGLRLIYFSYDVKMKEKGDIPEGYSVSREKKERFSLILESASTNQTSMYLCASRRPSYEQYFGPGTRLTVT.

The chain joins TRBV28 to TRBJ2-3; the match to TRBD1 covers 8 bases. V was clipped by 4 bases and J by 4 bases; unmatched bases: 10. CDR1 is MDHEN and CDR2 is SYDVKM in the germline V gene. The CDR3 loop spans 16 amino acids. CDR3 sequence reads: CASSSPLTGAADTQYF. CDR3 DNA: TGTGCCAGCAGTTCCCCATTGACAGGGGCGGCAGATACGCAGTATTTT.

The chain has TRBV6-5 and TRBJ2-7; weak D call: TRBD2 (6 bases). The CDR3 is made up of 11 amino acids. CDR1 is MNHEY and CDR2 is SVGAGI in the germline V gene. V was trimmed by 8 bases and J by 4 bases, leaving 9 bases between them. CDR3 coding DNA: TGTGCCAGCGGGGAGGAATACGAGCAGTACTTC. Encoded protein: CASGEEYEQYF.